This T cell receptor beta chain was captured by sequencing in a study of monozygotic twins with inflammatory bowel disease. No DNA is given; TCRdb re-called the 5' RACE reads and lists each CDR3 protein once. The sample table includes about 160,000 distinct CDR3 sequences. CDR1 is MDHEN and CDR2 is SYDVKM in the germline V gene. CDR3 size: 14 residues. Notes on the study in general: The inverse Simpson measure of TCRbeta diversity was lower in IBD patients than in healthy co-twins. Since immunosuppressive treatments differed, patient repertoires may have gained added variability.

The authors drew approximately 2.5 ml of blood from each donor. To note about this clonotype: Antigen: not known.

The specimen sequenced was blood. This TCR was recovered from a human donor with ulcerative colitis or Crohn's disease, or a healthy co-twin of an affected twin (not recorded which). V gene TRBV28 combines with J gene TRBJ2-7. The CDR3: CASNPAGRPYEQYF.